These 7 T cell receptor beta chains were sequenced from one sample in a study of T cell responses to AZD1222 COVID-19 vaccine (dated by TCRdb to the early 2020s). Preparation of the library involved the immunoSEQ multiplex PCR assay. Held by TCRdb, this immuneACCESS table contains in-frame sequences only and omits some clones. Under half of the omission traces to an unresolved V gene where checked; the cause of the rest is unknown. The sample records 110,000 to 150,000 clones, 85% to 95% of which are singletons. The ten largest clones take up approximately 9% of the sample. The time point label for this specimen denotes: baseline before first vaccination. The material sequenced was peripheral blood, taken on day 0 of AZD1222 vaccination. These receptors were collected from an adult in good health.

The rearrangement joins TRBV7-9 to TRBJ1-1, with D uncertain. Deletions cut 4 bases from V and 1 base from J, with 7 bases between. The germline gives CDR1 SEHNR, CDR2 FQNEAQ (reference sequence). The CDR3 contains 13 residues. The CDR3 coding sequence is TGTGCCAGCAGCTGGCTTACGAACACTGAAGCTTTCTTT. This translates into CASSWLTNTEAFF.

The chain joins TRBV19 to TRBJ1-1; D call uncertain. Between the trimmed V and J ends, which lost 5 bases and 2 bases, there was a span of 9 bases. This CDR3 is 13 amino acids long. Germline V lookup: CDR1 LNHDA, CDR2 SQIVND (reference sequence). CDR3 residues: CASSPGPNTEAFF. CDR3 nucleotide sequence: TGTGCCAGTAGTCCAGGACCCAACACTGAAGCTTTCTTT.

This rearrangement joins TRBV5-4 to TRBJ2-3; 10 bases are shared with TRBD1. This CDR3 spans 15 amino acids. Germline assignment: CDR1 SGHNT and CDR2 YYREEE (reference sequence). V lost 4 bases, J lost 6 bases, and 8 bases stayed unmatched. The CDR3 sequence is CASSPPGQGRDTQYF. The CDR3 coding sequence is TGTGCCAGCAGCCCGCCGGGACAGGGGAGGGATACGCAGTATTTT.

The chain couples TRBV11-2 to TRBJ1-6; 9 nucleotides agree with TRBD1. J lost 7 bases, V lost 1 base, and 5 bases had no gene match. This CDR3 has 16 amino acids. Germline CDR1 reads SGHAT; CDR2 reads FQNNGV. CDR3 amino acids: CASSLVRTGANSPLHF. DNA of the CDR3: TGTGCCAGCAGCTTAGTGAGGACAGGGGCGAATTCACCCCTCCACTTT. The variable domain in full, with the rest retrieved from reference TRBV11-2 and TRBJ1-6, is EAGVAQSPRYKIIEKRQSVAFWCNPISGHATLYWYQQILGQGPKLLIQFQNNGVVDDSQLPKDRFSAERLKGVDSTLKIQPAKLEDSAVYLCASSLVRTGANSPLHFGNGTRLTVT.

The J gene is TRBJ2-3, the V gene TRBV19; no definite D call. Trimming removed 6 bases at V and 4 bases at J, with 17 bases between. CDR3 length: 15 residues. Germline CDR1 is LNHDA and CDR2 is SQIVND (reference sequence). CDR3 sequence reads: CASSLDGWSADTQYF. The CDR3 coding sequence is TGTGCCAGTAGCTTAGACGGTTGGAGTGCAGATACGCAGTATTTT.

The genes are TRBV18 and TRBJ1-1; 9 nucleotides line up with TRBD1. The CDR3 is 14 amino acids. The junction had 6 bases not matched to a gene; V was cut back by 5 bases and J by 5 bases. The germline V gene has CDR1 KGHSH and CDR2 LQKENI. The CDR3 DNA is TGTGCCAGCTCAGAGGGACAGGGTAGTACTGAAGCTTTCTTT. Residues: CASSEGQGSTEAFF.

The chain joins TRBV5-1 to TRBJ1-4, with a tentative D call TRBD1 (5 bases). The CDR3 loop spans 15 amino acids. Germline CDR1 reads SGHRS; CDR2 reads YFSETQ. V lost 0 bases, J lost 5 bases, and 11 bases lay in between. The chain's CDR3 is CASSLGPGGNEKLFF. The CDR3 nucleotides read TGCGCCAGCAGCTTGGGGCCGGGGGGGAATGAAAAACTGTTTTTT.